This T cell receptor beta chain originates from a study of PD-1 blockade in classical Hodgkin lymphoma. Study details: The nivolumab dose that patients received was 3 mg/kg, given intravenously every 2 weeks. Study-wide points: Baseline diversity was lower in partial responders and progressors than complete responders. Repertoire differences have undefined causes, possibly disease activity or prior therapy.

V was shortened by 6 bases and J by 11 bases, with 11 bases between the two germline ends. The CDR3 is 11 residues long. Germline V gene data show CDR1 as SNHLY and CDR2 as FYNNEI. Sequencing was performed with immunoSEQ multiplex PCR; in TCRdb, only in-frame clones are kept and a portion is missing. The sample lists 20,000 to 25,000 clones; around 84% were seen once. As regards this clone: As yet, its antigen is unknown.

Time point: cycle 4 day 1 (C4D1), after less than 7 weeks of nivolumab. No patient escaped relapse after autologous stem cell transplantation, and brentuximab vedotin exposure varied. This receptor was obtained from a human donor with classical Hodgkin lymphoma. The V call is TRBV2, the J call TRBJ2-1; D may be TRBD1 (6 bases). Sample: peripheral blood mononuclear cells (PBMCs), taken before the fourth cycle of nivolumab. CDR3 amino acids: CASRSGQKQFF. As DNA, the CDR3 is TGTGCCAGCAGAAGCGGACAGAAGCAGTTCTTC.